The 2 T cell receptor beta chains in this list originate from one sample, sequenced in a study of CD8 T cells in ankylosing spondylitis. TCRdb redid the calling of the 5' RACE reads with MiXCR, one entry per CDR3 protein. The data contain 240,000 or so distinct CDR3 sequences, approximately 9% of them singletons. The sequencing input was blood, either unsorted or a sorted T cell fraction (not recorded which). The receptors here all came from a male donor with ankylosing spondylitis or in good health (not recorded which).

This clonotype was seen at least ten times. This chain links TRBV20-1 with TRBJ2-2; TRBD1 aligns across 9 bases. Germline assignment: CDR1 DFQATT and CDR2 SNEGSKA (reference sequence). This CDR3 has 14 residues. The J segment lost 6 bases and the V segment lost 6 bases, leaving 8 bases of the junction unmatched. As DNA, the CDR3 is TGCAGTGCGAGCCGGGACAGGGTGTCCGGGGAGCTGTTTTTT. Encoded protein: CSASRDRVSGELFF.

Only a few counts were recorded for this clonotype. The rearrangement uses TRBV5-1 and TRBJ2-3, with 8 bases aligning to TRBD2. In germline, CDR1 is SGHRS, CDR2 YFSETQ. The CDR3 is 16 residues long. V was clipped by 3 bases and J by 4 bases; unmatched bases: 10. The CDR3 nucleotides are TGCGCCAGCAGCTCCTGGGTAGCGGGGTCCGCAGATACGCAGTATTTT. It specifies CASSSWVAGSADTQYF. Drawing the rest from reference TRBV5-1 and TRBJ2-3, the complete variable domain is KAGVTQTPRYLIKTRGQQVTLSCSPISGHRSVSWYQQTPGQGLQFLFEYFSETQRNKGNFPGRFSGRQFSNSRSEMNVSTLELGDSALYLCASSSWVAGSADTQYFGPGTRLTVL.